Many counts were recorded for the clone carrying this T cell receptor beta chain. Antigen unknown. Construction of the TCRbeta library involved unique molecular identifiers. MiXCR, applied by TCRdb to the PCR reads, yields one record per CDR3 protein. The sample holds about 260,000 distinct CDR3 sequences; roughly 8.2% are singletons and the top ten take just under 6.5%. The sample belongs to a study of T-cell reconstitution after alpha-beta-depleted transplantation in children. Study-wide points: Approximately two months post-transplant, alpha-beta T cells reportedly originated from several hundred expanded graft clones. Hyperexpanded clones declined; after one year, newly produced T cells mostly supplied diversity. After transplant, high TCRbeta diversity at day 60 in some patients arose from surviving recipient T cells and thymic progenitors.

V was cut by 2 bases and J by 0 bases, with 14 bases left in between. In germline, CDR1 is KGHSH, CDR2 LQKENI. This CDR3 region has 17 residues. The source material was PBMCs, mostly from graft donor cells, sampled 180 days after TCRalphabeta/CD19-depleted stem cell transplant. The gene calls are TRBV18 and TRBJ2-4; D remains unclear. This TCR derives from a male patient younger than 18 who had a stem cell transplant for acute lymphoblastic leukemia, so the T cells may come from the graft donor. The CDR3 sequence is CASSPMGRVLAKNIQYF. CDR3 bases: TGTGCCAGCTCACCAATGGGAAGGGTTCTAGCCAAAAACATTCAGTACTTC.